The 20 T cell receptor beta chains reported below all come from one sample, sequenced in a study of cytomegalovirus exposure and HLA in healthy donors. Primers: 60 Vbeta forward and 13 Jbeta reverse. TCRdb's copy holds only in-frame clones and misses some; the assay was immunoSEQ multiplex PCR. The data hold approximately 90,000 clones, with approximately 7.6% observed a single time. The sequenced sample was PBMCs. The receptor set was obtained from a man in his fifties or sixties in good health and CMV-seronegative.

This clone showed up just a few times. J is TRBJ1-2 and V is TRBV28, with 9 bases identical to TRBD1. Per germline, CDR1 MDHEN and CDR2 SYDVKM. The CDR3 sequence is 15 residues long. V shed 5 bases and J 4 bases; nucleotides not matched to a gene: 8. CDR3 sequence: CASSEGGTGTYGYTF. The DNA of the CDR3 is TGTGCCAGCAGTGAAGGGGGGACAGGGACCTATGGCTACACCTTC.

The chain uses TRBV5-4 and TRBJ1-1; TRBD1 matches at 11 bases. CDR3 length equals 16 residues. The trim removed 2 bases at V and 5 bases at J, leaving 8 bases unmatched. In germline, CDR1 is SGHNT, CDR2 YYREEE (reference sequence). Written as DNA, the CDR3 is TGTGCCAGCAGCTTCGGACAGGGGGCATCATGGACTGAAGCTTTCTTT. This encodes CASSFGQGASWTEAFF.

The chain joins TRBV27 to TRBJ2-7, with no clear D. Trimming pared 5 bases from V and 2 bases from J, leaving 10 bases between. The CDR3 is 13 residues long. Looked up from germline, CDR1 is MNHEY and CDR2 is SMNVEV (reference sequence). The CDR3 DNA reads TGTGCCAGCAGTCCCTGGGCAACCTACGAGCAGTACTTC. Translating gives CASSPWATYEQYF.

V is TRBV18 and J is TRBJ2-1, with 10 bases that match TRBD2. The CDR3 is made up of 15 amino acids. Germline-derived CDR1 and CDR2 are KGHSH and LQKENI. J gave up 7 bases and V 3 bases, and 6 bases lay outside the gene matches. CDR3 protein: CASSPGVAGGNEQFF. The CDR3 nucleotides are TGTGCCAGCTCACCCGGGGTAGCGGGGGGAAATGAGCAGTTCTTC.

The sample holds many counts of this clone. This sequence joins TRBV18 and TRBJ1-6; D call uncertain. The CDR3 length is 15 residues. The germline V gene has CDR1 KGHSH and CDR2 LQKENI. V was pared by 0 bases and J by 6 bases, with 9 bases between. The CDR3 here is CASSPPHGSNSPLHF. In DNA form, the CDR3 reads TGTGCCAGCTCACCACCTCACGGGTCTAATTCACCCCTCCACTTT. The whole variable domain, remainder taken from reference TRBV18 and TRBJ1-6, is NAGVMQNPRHLVRRRGQEARLRCSPMKGHSHVYWYRQLPEEGLKFMVYLQKENIIDESGMPKERFSAEFPKEGPSILRIQQVVRGDSAAYFCASSPPHGSNSPLHFGNGTRLTVT.

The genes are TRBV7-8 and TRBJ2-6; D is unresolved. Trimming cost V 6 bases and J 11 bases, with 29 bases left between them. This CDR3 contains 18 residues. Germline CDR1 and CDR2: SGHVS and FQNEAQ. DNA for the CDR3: TGTGCCAGCAGTACTTACCTAACTTGGCACGAGACTCGGTACGTCCTGACTTTC. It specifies CASSTYLTWHETRYVLTF.

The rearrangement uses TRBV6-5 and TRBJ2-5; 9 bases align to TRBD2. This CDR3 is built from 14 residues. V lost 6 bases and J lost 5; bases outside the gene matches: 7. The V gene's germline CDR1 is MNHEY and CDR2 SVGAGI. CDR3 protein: CASSGGLARETQYF. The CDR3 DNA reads TGTGCCAGCAGCGGCGGACTAGCGCGGGAGACCCAGTACTTC.

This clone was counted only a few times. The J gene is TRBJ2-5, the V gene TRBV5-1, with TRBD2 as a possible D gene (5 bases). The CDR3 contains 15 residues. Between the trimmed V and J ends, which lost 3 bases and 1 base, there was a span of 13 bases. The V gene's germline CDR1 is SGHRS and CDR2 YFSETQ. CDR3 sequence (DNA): TGCGCCAGCAGCTCGGCACTAGGTTCCCAAGAGACCCAGTACTTC. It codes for CASSSALGSQETQYF. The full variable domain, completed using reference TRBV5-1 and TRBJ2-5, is KAGVTQTPRYLIKTRGQQVTLSCSPISGHRSVSWYQQTPGQGLQFLFEYFSETQRNKGNFPGRFSGRQFSNSRSEMNVSTLELGDSALYLCASSSALGSQETQYFGPGTRLLVL.

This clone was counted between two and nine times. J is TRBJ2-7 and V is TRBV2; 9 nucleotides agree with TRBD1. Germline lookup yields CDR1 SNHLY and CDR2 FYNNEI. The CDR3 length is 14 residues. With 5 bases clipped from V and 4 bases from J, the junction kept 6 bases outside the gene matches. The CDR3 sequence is CASSPWTGVYEQYF. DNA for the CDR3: TGTGCCAGCAGTCCCTGGACAGGGGTATACGAGCAGTACTTC. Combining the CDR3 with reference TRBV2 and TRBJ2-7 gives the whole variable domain EPEVTQTPSHQVTQMGQEVILRCVPISNHLYFYWYRQILGQKVEFLVSFYNNEISEKSEIFDDQFSVERPDGSNFTLKIRSTKLEDSAMYFCASSPWTGVYEQYFGPGTRLTVT.

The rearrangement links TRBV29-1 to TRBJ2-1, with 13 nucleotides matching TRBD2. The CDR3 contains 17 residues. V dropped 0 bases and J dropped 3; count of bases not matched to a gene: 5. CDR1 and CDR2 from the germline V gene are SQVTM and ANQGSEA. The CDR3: CSVEDQTSGGNYNEQFF. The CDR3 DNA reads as TGCAGCGTTGAAGATCAGACTAGCGGGGGGAACTACAATGAGCAGTTCTTC.

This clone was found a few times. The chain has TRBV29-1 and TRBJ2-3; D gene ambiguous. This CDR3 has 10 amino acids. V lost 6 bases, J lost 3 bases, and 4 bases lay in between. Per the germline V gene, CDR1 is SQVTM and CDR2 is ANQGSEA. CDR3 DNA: TGCAGCGTCTTTACAGATACGCAGTATTTT. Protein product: CSVFTDTQYF.

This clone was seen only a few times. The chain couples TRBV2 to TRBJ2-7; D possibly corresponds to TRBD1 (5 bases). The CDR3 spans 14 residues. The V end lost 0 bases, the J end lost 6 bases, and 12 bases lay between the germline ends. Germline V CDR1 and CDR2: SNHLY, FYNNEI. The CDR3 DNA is TGTGCCAGCAGTGAAGCGCGGCCCCAGGGCGAGCAGTACTTC. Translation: CASSEARPQGEQYF. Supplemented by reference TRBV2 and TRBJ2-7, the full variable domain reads EPEVTQTPSHQVTQMGQEVILRCVPISNHLYFYWYRQILGQKVEFLVSFYNNEISEKSEIFDDQFSVERPDGSNFTLKIRSTKLEDSAMYFCASSEARPQGEQYFGPGTRLTVT.

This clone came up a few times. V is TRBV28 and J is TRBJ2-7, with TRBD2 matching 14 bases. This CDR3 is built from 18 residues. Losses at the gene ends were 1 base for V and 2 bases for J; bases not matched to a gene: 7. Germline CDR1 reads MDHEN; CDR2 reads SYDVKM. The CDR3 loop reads CASSLYRTSGGKTYEQYF. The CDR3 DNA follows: TGTGCCAGCAGTTTATATCGGACTAGCGGGGGGAAGACCTACGAGCAGTACTTC.

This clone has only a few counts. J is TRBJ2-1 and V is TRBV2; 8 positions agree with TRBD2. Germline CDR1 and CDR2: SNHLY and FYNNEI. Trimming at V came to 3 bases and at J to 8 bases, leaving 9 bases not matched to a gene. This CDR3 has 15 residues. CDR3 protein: CASSERGRGVDEQFF. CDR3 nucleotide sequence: TGTGCCAGCAGTGAGCGTGGGCGGGGGGTCGATGAGCAGTTCTTC. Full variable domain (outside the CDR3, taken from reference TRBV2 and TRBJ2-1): EPEVTQTPSHQVTQMGQEVILRCVPISNHLYFYWYRQILGQKVEFLVSFYNNEISEKSEIFDDQFSVERPDGSNFTLKIRSTKLEDSAMYFCASSERGRGVDEQFFGPGTRLTVL.

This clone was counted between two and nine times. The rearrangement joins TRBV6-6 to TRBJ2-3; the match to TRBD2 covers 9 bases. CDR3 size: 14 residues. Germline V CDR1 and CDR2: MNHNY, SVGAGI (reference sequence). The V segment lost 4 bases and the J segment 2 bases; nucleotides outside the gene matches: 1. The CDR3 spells CASSSSGATDTQYF. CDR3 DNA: TGTGCCAGCAGTTCTAGCGGGGCCACAGATACGCAGTATTTT.

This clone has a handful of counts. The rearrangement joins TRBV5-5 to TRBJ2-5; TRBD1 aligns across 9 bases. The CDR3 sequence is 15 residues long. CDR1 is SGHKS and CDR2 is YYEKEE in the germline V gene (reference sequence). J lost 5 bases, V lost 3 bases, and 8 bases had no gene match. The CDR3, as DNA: TGTGCCAGCAGCTCGATCGGGACAGGGTTGGAGACCCAGTACTTC. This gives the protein CASSSIGTGLETQYF. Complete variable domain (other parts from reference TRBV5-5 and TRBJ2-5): DAGVTQSPTHLIKTRGQQVTLRCSPISGHKSVSWYQQVLGQGPQFIFQYYEKEERGRGNFPDRFSARQFPNYSSELNVNALLLGDSALYLCASSSIGTGLETQYFGPGTRLLVL.

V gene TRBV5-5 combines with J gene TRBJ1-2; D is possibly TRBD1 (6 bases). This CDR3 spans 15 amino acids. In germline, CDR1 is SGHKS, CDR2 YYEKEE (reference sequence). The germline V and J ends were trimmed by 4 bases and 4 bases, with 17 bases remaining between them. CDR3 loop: CASSPQDRPTYGYTF. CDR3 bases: TGTGCCAGCAGCCCTCAAGACAGGCCAACCTATGGCTACACCTTC. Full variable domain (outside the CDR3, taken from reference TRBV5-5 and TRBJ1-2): DAGVTQSPTHLIKTRGQQVTLRCSPISGHKSVSWYQQVLGQGPQFIFQYYEKEERGRGNFPDRFSARQFPNYSSELNVNALLLGDSALYLCASSPQDRPTYGYTFGSGTRLTVV.

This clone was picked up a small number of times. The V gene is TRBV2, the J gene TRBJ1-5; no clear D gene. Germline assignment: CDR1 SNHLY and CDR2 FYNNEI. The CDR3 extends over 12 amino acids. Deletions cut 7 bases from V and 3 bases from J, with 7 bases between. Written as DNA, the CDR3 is TGTGCCAGCAACCGGGACAATCAGCCCCAGCATTTT. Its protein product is CASNRDNQPQHF.

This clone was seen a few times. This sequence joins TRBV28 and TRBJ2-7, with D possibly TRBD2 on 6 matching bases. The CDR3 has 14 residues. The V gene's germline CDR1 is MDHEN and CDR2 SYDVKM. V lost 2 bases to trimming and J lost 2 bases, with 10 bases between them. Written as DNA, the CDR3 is TGTGCCAGCAGTTTAGCGGGATCAGCCTACGAGCAGTACTTC. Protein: CASSLAGSAYEQYF.

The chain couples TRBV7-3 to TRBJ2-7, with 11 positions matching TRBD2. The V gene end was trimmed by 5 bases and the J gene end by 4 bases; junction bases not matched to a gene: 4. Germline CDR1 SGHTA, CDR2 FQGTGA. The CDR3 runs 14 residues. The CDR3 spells CASSPSGGYYEQYF. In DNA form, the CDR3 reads TGTGCCAGCAGCCCTAGCGGGGGGTATTACGAGCAGTACTTC.